This entry concerns a single TCR beta chain. Sequenced by immunoSEQ multiplex PCR; TCRdb stores in-frame clones only, minus some. The top ten hold approximately 1.7% of the sample, which has 75,000 to 100,000 clones, 91% seen once. The sample comes from a study of T cell changes during pregnancy in multiple sclerosis. The CDR3 extends over 14 amino acids. Germline-derived CDR1 and CDR2 are SGHTS and YDEGEE. V gave up 4 bases and J gave up 8 bases, with 18 bases separating them. The sample consisted of peripheral blood, taken after pregnancy. The sequence came from a female donor in good health, enrolled as a control in a pregnancy study. V usage is TRBV5-8 and J usage is TRBJ1-2; D gene uncertain. This chain's CDR3 is CASSASVYSRGYTF. In DNA, the CDR3 is TGTGCCAGCAGCGCCTCCGTGTATTCTAGGGGCTACACCTTC.